The 18 T cell receptor beta chains below all came from one sample that was sequenced in a study of cytomegalovirus exposure and HLA in healthy donors. Use of 60 Vbeta and 13 Jbeta primers characterized the PCR. The table came from immunoSEQ multiplex PCR; TCRdb's copy has only in-frame clones and leaves some out. The data contain about 160,000 clones, around 75% of them singletons. Material: PBMCs. The source is a human donor in good health.

This chain joins TRBV30 and TRBJ2-7; no clear D gene. This CDR3 has 13 residues. The ends were cut back, 2 bases at V and 2 bases at J, with 10 bases in the middle. In germline, CDR1 is GTSNPN, CDR2 SVGIG (reference sequence). CDR3 DNA sequence: TGTGCCTGGAGTCCACGACATCCCTACGAGCAGTACTTC. Protein: CAWSPRHPYEQYF.

The chain joins TRBV6-6 to TRBJ1-1, with 8 bases aligning to TRBD1. V was pared by 8 bases and J by 1 base, with 6 bases of the junction left unmatched. The CDR3 runs to 14 residues. Looked up from germline, CDR1 is MNHNY and CDR2 is SVGAGI (reference sequence). Here the CDR3 DNA reads TGTGCCAGCCCCTCACAGGGGGGGAACACTGAAGCTTTCTTT. Amino acid sequence: CASPSQGGNTEAFF.

The DNA of the CDR3 is TGTGCCAGTAGTATGGGGACATCCGACAATGAGCAGTTCTTC. Translating it yields CASSMGTSDNEQFF. The genes are TRBV19 and TRBJ2-1, with D perhaps matching TRBD1 (6 bases). Germline V gene sequence: CDR1 LNHDA, CDR2 SQIVND (reference sequence). V gave up 3 bases and J gave up 5 bases, with 11 bases separating them. The CDR3 sequence is 14 residues long.

This clone was detected only a few times. V and J are TRBV25-1 and TRBJ2-5; a weak D match, TRBD2 (5 bases). Per the germline V gene, CDR1 is MGHDK and CDR2 is SYGVNS. The CDR3 sequence is 14 residues long. Trimming left V 4 bases short and J 5 bases short, with 14 bases between. This chain's CDR3 is CASSVVDRGETQYF. The CDR3 DNA reads TGTGCCAGCAGTGTAGTAGACCGCGGGGAGACCCAGTACTTC. The entire variable domain, with the rest obtained from reference TRBV25-1 and TRBJ2-5, is as follows: EADIYQTPRYLVIGTGKKITLECSQTMGHDKMYWYQQDPGMELHLIHYSYGVNSTEKGDLSSESTVSRIRTEHFPLTLESARPSHTSQYLCASSVVDRGETQYFGPGTRLLVL.

V is TRBV2 and J is TRBJ2-1; a possible D gene is TRBD1 (5 bases). From germline, CDR1 is SNHLY and CDR2 FYNNEI. Trimming cost V 6 bases and J 0 bases, with 12 bases left between them. CDR3 length: 15 amino acids. The CDR3 loop is CASSYGASSYNEQFF. The CDR3 nucleotides read TGTGCCAGCAGCTATGGGGCTAGCTCCTACAATGAGCAGTTCTTC.

The table lists this clone with a count of one. The genes are TRBV6-1 and TRBJ2-3; TRBD1 might be the D (6 bases). Looked up from germline, CDR1 is MNHNS and CDR2 is SASEGT. The CDR3 has 14 residues. Trimming took off 6 bases at V and 2 bases at J, with 12 bases between the two ends. CDR3 protein: CASSPTGTTDTQYF. DNA for the CDR3: TGTGCCAGCAGCCCTACAGGGACCACAGATACGCAGTATTTT.

V and J are TRBV27 and TRBJ1-5; 7 bases align to TRBD1. The ends lost 4 bases at V and 0 bases at J; junction bases unmatched: 3. The germline V gene has CDR1 MNHEY and CDR2 SMNVEV (reference sequence). The CDR3 consists of 15 residues. The DNA for the CDR3 is TGTGCCAGCAGTTCGGGGGACAGTAGCAATCAGCCCCAGCATTTT. As protein: CASSSGDSSNQPQHF.

This clone was counted a few times. The chain employs TRBV6-5 and TRBJ1-3, with a weak D call TRBD1 (5 bases). The ends were cut back, 7 bases at V and 3 bases at J, with 13 bases in the middle. This CDR3 is 14 amino acids long. Germline V gene data show CDR1 as MNHEY and CDR2 as SVGAGI. CDR3 amino acids: CASTLGGIGNTIYF. Written as DNA, the CDR3 is TGTGCCAGCACCCTCGGGGGGATTGGAAACACCATATATTTT.

V usage is TRBV7-7 and J usage is TRBJ2-5; 7 nucleotides match TRBD2. Germline V gene sequence: CDR1 SSHAT, CDR2 FNYEAQ (reference sequence). CDR3 length equals 16 residues. J gave up 1 base and V 4 bases, and 9 bases lay outside the gene matches. This CDR3 reads CASSSSGTKVQETQYF. The DNA of the CDR3 is TGTGCCAGCAGCTCTTCCGGGACTAAGGTCCAAGAGACCCAGTACTTC.

Notes on this clone: Mismatch with germline at one junction end may stem from a read error. The J gene is TRBJ2-7, the V gene TRBV6-1; 7 nucleotides agree with TRBD2. Germline CDR1 and CDR2: MNHNS and SASEGT. This CDR3 is built from 16 residues. CDR3 sequence: CASSDPRVMGGHEQCF. The CDR3, as DNA: TGTGCCAGCAGTGACCCGAGGGTGATGGGAGGGCACGAGCAGTGCTTC.

The sample holds one count of this clone. V and J are TRBV19 and TRBJ2-2; 11 bases align to TRBD2. The CDR3 runs 19 residues. The V segment lost 3 bases and the J segment 3 bases; nucleotides outside the gene matches: 12. Germline values: CDR1 LNHDA, CDR2 SQIVND (reference sequence). DNA of the CDR3: TGTGCCAGTAGTATTATCTTCCCCCTAGCGGGAGGAGACACCGGGGAGCTGTTTTTT. It yields the protein CASSIIFPLAGGDTGELFF. Based on the CDR3 plus reference TRBV19 and TRBJ2-2, the full variable domain is DGGITQSPKYLFRKEGQNVTLSCEQNLNHDAMYWYRQDPGQGLRLIYYSQIVNDFQKGDIAEGYSVSREKKESFPLTVTSAQKNPTAFYLCASSIIFPLAGGDTGELFFGEGSRLTVL.

The chain has TRBV2 and TRBJ1-4; D remains ambiguous. The V gene lost 4 bases and the J gene lost 4 bases, with 13 bases spanning the gap. The CDR3 has 15 residues. Per germline, CDR1 SNHLY and CDR2 FYNNEI. CDR3 nucleotide sequence: TGTGCCAGCAGTGGTCAGGAGGGATTTAATGAAAAACTGTTTTTT. Protein sequence: CASSGQEGFNEKLFF.

The chain links TRBV29-1 to TRBJ2-1; TRBD2 agrees at 10 bases. CDR1 SQVTM and CDR2 ANQGSEA come from the germline V gene. This CDR3 has 13 residues. The J segment lost 3 bases and the V segment lost 7 bases, leaving 3 bases of the junction unmatched. This CDR3 is CSGRTSGYNEQFF. The CDR3 nucleotides read TGCAGCGGCCGGACTAGCGGCTACAATGAGCAGTTCTTC.

This chain connects TRBV7-2 to TRBJ2-3; tentatively, D is TRBD2 (6 bases). The CDR3 has 15 amino acids. Between the trimmed V and J ends, which lost 1 base and 2 bases, there was a span of 10 bases. Germline CDR1 is SGHTA and CDR2 is FQGNSA. In DNA, the CDR3 is TGTGCCAGCAGCTTAGGCGGGATTTACACAGATACGCAGTATTTT. It translates to CASSLGGIYTDTQYF.

The chain carries TRBV4-1 and TRBJ2-7, with 7 bases that match TRBD1. V was clipped by 0 bases and J by 4 bases; unmatched bases: 6. There are 15 residues in the CDR3. Germline loops: CDR1 MGHRA, CDR2 YSYEKL. In DNA form, the CDR3 reads TGCGCCAGCAGCCAAGAAACGACAGGGTGGTACGAGCAGTACTTC. Its translation: CASSQETTGWYEQYF.

The chain is built from TRBV7-9 and TRBJ2-2; 9 nucleotides align to TRBD2. The germline V gene has CDR1 SEHNR and CDR2 FQNEAQ (reference sequence). This CDR3 has 17 amino acids. Trimming at V came to 5 bases and at J to 5 bases, leaving 12 bases not matched to a gene. The DNA of the CDR3 is TGTGCCAGCAGCCCGCCCATTAGCGGGGGCTGGACCGGGGAGCTGTTTTTT. Residues: CASSPPISGGWTGELFF.

The J gene is TRBJ2-1, the V gene TRBV7-9, with TRBD1 matching 7 bases. This CDR3 region has 16 residues. Per germline, CDR1 SEHNR and CDR2 FQNEAQ (reference sequence). V shed 5 bases and J 0 bases; nucleotides not matched to a gene: 7. For the CDR3, the DNA is TGTGCCAGCAGCCCCCCGACAGGGAGCTCCTACAATGAGCAGTTCTTC. It specifies CASSPPTGSSYNEQFF.

CDR3 in amino acids: CASSLGGGGETQYF. The CDR3 DNA reads as TGTGCCAGCAGTTTAGGTGGCGGGGGAGAGACCCAGTACTTC. V is TRBV27 and J is TRBJ2-5; 7 nucleotides match TRBD2. In germline, CDR1 is MNHEY, CDR2 SMNVEV (reference sequence). V dropped 2 bases and J dropped 4; count of bases not matched to a gene: 4. This CDR3 has 14 residues.